The T cell receptor (delta chain) under discussion was sequenced for a study of γδ T cells in repeated Plasmodium falciparum infection. About the study: The natural-infection arm compared Malian children under seasonal malaria with matched Australian children. Samples were taken at baseline, before some infections, and 21 days after each. Over roughly 600 days, donors received four mosquito-bite P. falciparum NF54 infections. General study points: Compared with Australian children, Malian Vdelta2-negative repertoires seemed more clonal, less diverse, less shared.

TCRdb redid the clone calls on the multiplex PCR reads with CATT. The sample holds over 45,000 delta-chain clones, 1.5% to 2% seen once. Bulk repertoires came from Vgamma9/Vdelta2+ or Vdelta2-negative gammadelta T cells flow-sorted from PBMC. This clone was seen repeatedly, ten times or more. Antigen specificity is unknown. V dropped 4 bases and J dropped 1; count of bases not matched to a gene: 16. The CDR3 has 20 residues. The V gene's germline CDR1 is TSWWSYY and CDR2 QGS. The source is a pool of human donors (malaria-infected and uninfected, not separated). The rearrangement links TRDV1 to TRDJ1; 12 bases line up with TRDD3. Sequencing used gamma-delta T cells from blood. The CDR3 spells CALGGSLVLGDTWLTDKLIF. The CDR3, as DNA: TGTGCTCTTGGGGGCTCTCTCGTACTGGGGGATACCTGGCTCACCGATAAACTCATCTTT.